Below are 14 T cell receptor beta chains sequenced from a single sample in a study of Graves' ophthalmopathy and Graves' hyperthyroidism. Beta-chain TCR CDR3 regions were amplified from RNA transcripts. HTBI primers were employed in first-round RT-PCR, then a second-round multiplex PCR followed. TCRdb recomputed calls from the multiplex PCR reads with MiXCR, one row per CDR3 protein. The sample shows 300,000 to 400,000 distinct CDR3 sequences, approximately 17% of them seen only once. Sequencing was done on a sample of peripheral blood. The receptors derive from an adult woman with stable Graves' hyperthyroidism.

This clonotype occurred many times. J is TRBJ2-7 and V is TRBV15; 7 nucleotides line up with TRBD1. This CDR3 has 14 amino acids. Trimming cost V 2 bases and J 5 bases; bases outside gene matches: 6. The germline V gene encodes CDR1 LNHNV and CDR2 YYDKDF (reference sequence). The CDR3, as DNA: TGTGCCACCAGCAGACCCGACAGGGTCGACGAGCAGTACTTC. Translating gives CATSRPDRVDEQYF. The whole variable domain, remainder taken from reference TRBV15 and TRBJ2-7, is DAMVIQNPRYQVTQFGKPVTLSCSQTLNHNVMYWYQQKSSQAPKLLFHYYDKDFNNEADTPDNFQSRRPNTSFCFLDIRSPGLGDTAMYLCATSRPDRVDEQYFGPGTRLTVT.

This clonotype has a count of ten or more. The rearrangement uses TRBV12-3 or TRBV12-4 and TRBJ2-5; D is possibly TRBD2 (7 bases). The V gene lost 6 bases and the J gene lost 5 bases, with 22 bases spanning the gap. This CDR3 comprises 16 residues. This chain's CDR3 is CASSNRGGTLRETQYF. As DNA, the CDR3 is TGTGCCAGCAGCAATAGGGGGGGGACCCTCCGGGAGACCCAGTACTTC.

This clonotype came up a few times. The genes are TRBV6-1 and TRBJ2-7; TRBD1 matches 9 bases. The germline V gene has CDR1 MNHNS and CDR2 SASEGT. The CDR3 runs to 14 residues. Unmatched junction bases numbered 14, after V lost 10 bases and J lost 7 bases. The CDR3 nucleotides are TGTGCCACCCGGGGTTGGACAGGGGTGGGGGAGCAGTACTTC. Translation: CATRGWTGVGEQYF.

The sample holds many counts of this clonotype. The chain employs TRBV6-2 or TRBV6-3 and TRBJ2-7; D gene ambiguous. The V gene's germline CDR1 is MNHEY and CDR2 SVGEGT. The V end lost 2 bases, the J end lost 1 base, and 12 bases lay between the germline ends. This CDR3 is 15 amino acids long. Here the CDR3 reads CASSYVGQPSYEQYF. DNA of the CDR3: TGTGCCAGCAGTTACGTCGGTCAGCCTTCCTACGAGCAGTACTTC.

This clonotype was counted ten times or more. This chain links TRBV12-3 or TRBV12-4 with TRBJ2-4; TRBD1 is a possible D gene (5 bases). CDR3 length: 14 amino acids. V shed 6 bases and J shed 3 bases, with 12 bases lying between them. For the CDR3, the DNA is TGTGCCAGCAGAGATAGGGGTTTCAAAAACATTCAGTACTTC. It yields the protein CASRDRGFKNIQYF.

This clonotype was seen at least ten times. The genes are TRBV6-5 and TRBJ2-5; D is possibly TRBD2 (5 bases). V lost 5 bases, J lost 3 bases, and 19 bases lay in between. The CDR3 spans 16 residues. Germline lookup yields CDR1 MNHEY and CDR2 SVGAGI. The CDR3 here is CASSPPSGRPEETQYF. The CDR3 nucleotides are TGTGCCAGCAGTCCTCCGAGCGGACGGCCGGAAGAGACCCAGTACTTC.

This clonotype was seen many times. This chain connects TRBV24-1 to TRBJ1-3; D might be TRBD1 (5 bases). Trimming cost V 2 bases and J 1 base, with 5 bases left between them. The CDR3 is 14 amino acids. CDR1 is KGHDR, CDR2 SFDVKD, per germline. The CDR3 bases are TGTGCCACCAGTGATTCAGGGTCTGGAAACACCATATATTTT. Its translation is CATSDSGSGNTIYF.

This clonotype was picked up many times. This chain links TRBV7-2 with TRBJ2-7, with no clear D. CDR1 is SGHTA, CDR2 FQGNSA, per germline. V lost 7 bases and J lost 2, with 18 bases in between. This CDR3 contains 15 residues. In nucleotides, the CDR3 is TGTGCCAGCATGCTTGGGTGGCAGCTAACCTACGAGCAGTACTTC. This gives the protein CASMLGWQLTYEQYF.

This clonotype was counted ten times or more. The V call is TRBV28, the J call TRBJ1-5, with 7 bases lining up with TRBD1. CDR1 and CDR2 from the germline V gene are MDHEN and SYDVKM. The CDR3 extends over 15 amino acids. V trimming: 7 bases; J trimming: 5 bases; junction bases outside the gene matches: 11. CDR3 sequence: CASTYGAGGDQPQHF. The CDR3 DNA follows: TGTGCCAGCACTTACGGGGCAGGGGGGGATCAGCCCCAGCATTTT.

This clonotype has only a few counts. This may be a read error: a much more frequent sequence differs by one nucleotide. The rearrangement uses TRBV29-1 and TRBJ2-5, with D perhaps matching TRBD2 (5 bases). Trimming took 7 bases from V and 4 from J, leaving 16 bases between them. The CDR3 length is 13 residues. Germline V lookup: CDR1 SQVTM, CDR2 ANQGSEA. The CDR3 loop is CSADIAFRETQYF. The CDR3, as DNA: TGCAGCGCTGATATAGCGTTCAGAGAGACCCAGTACTTC.

This chain uses TRBV6-5 with TRBJ1-2, with D maybe TRBD1 (5 bases). The CDR3 sequence is 13 residues long. Trimming stripped 2 bases from V and 1 base from J, with 5 bases between. Germline V lookup: CDR1 MNHEY, CDR2 SVGAGI. Here the CDR3 DNA reads TGTGCCAGCAGTTACGACAGTAACTATGGCTACACCTTC. The encoded protein is CASSYDSNYGYTF.

The sample holds many counts of this clonotype. V usage is TRBV10-3 and J usage is TRBJ1-2, with TRBD1 as a possible D gene (5 bases). The germline V gene encodes CDR1 ENHRY and CDR2 SYGVKD. This CDR3 contains 12 residues. The ends were cut back, 11 bases at V and 4 bases at J, with 14 bases in the middle. The chain's CDR3 is CAARDGFYGYTF. The CDR3 DNA reads as TGTGCCGCCCGGGACGGCTTCTATGGCTACACCTTC.

This clonotype was seen many times. This chain links TRBV6-1 with TRBJ2-7; D might be TRBD1 or TRBD2, each matching 5 bases. Germline V CDR1 and CDR2: MNHNS, SASEGT. The CDR3 has 15 residues. Trimming took off 7 bases at V and 1 base at J, with 17 bases between the two ends. In DNA, the CDR3 is TGTGCCAGCACCCGAGGGGACCCCTGGTCCTACGAGCAGTACTTC. This gives the protein CASTRGDPWSYEQYF.

This clonotype was counted at least ten times. V is TRBV9 and J is TRBJ1-1; D is unresolved. The V and J ends lost 0 bases and 0 bases respectively, with 9 bases between them. CDR3 length: 15 residues. Germline loops: CDR1 SGDLS, CDR2 YYNGEE. CDR3 sequence reads: CASSVEVELNTEAFF. The CDR3 bases are TGTGCCAGCAGCGTAGAGGTTGAGCTGAACACTGAAGCTTTCTTT. The full variable domain, with the rest looked up from reference TRBV9 and TRBJ1-1, is DSGVTQTPKHLITATGQRVTLRCSPRSGDLSVYWYQQSLDQGLQFLIQYYNGEERAKGNILERFSAQQFPDLHSELNLSSLELGDSALYFCASSVEVELNTEAFFGQGTRLTVV.